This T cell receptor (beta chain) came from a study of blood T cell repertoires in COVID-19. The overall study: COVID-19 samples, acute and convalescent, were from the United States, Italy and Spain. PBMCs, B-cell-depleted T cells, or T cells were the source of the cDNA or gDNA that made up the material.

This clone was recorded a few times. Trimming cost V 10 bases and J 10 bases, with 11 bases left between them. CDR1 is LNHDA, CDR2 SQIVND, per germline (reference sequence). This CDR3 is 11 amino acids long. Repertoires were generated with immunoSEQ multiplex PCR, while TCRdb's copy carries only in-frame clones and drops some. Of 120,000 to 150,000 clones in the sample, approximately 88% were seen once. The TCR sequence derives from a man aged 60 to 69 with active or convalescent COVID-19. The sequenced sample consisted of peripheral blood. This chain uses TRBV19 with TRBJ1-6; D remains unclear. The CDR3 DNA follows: TGTGCCACTGGAGGAGGATCACCCCTCCACTTT. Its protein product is CATGGGSPLHF.